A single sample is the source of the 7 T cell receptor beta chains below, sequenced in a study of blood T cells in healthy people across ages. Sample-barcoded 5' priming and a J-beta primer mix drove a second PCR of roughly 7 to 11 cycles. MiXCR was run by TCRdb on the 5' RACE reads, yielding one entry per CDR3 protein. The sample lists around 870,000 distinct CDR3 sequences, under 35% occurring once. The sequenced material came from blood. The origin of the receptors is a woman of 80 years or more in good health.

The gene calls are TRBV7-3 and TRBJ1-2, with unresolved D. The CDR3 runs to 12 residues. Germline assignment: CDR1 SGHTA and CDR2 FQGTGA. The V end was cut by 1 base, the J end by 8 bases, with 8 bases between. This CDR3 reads CASSLIGIGYTF. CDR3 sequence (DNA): TGTGCCAGCAGCTTAATAGGGATCGGCTACACCTTC.

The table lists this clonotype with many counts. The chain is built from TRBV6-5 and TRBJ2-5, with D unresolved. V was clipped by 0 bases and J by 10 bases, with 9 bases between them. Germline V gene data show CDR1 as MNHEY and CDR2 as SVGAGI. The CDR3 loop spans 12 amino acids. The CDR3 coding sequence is TGTGCCAGCAGTTACTCGAAGGGATACCAGTACTTC. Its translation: CASSYSKGYQYF.

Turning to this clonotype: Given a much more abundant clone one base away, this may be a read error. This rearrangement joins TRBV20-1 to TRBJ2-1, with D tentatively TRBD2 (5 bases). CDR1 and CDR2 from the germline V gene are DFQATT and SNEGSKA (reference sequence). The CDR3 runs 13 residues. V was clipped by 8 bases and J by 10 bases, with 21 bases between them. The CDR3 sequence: CSLTQERRYEQFF. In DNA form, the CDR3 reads TGCAGTCTAACCCAGGAGCGGAGATACGAGCAGTTCTTC.

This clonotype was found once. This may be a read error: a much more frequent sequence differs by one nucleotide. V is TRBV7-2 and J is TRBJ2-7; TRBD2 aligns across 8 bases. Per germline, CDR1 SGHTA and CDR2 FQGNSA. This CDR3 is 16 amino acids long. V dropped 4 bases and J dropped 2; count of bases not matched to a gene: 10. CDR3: CASSSGGKVSPYEQYV. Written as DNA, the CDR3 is TGTGCCAGCAGCTCGGGGGGGAAGGTGAGCCCCTACGAGCAGTACGTC.

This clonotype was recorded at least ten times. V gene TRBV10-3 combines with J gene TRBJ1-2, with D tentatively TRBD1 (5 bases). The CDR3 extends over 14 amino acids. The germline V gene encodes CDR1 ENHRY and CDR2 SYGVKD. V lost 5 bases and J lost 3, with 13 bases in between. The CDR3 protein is CAISPGTSDYGYTF. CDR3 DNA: TGTGCCATCAGTCCCGGGACCTCGGACTATGGCTACACCTTC.

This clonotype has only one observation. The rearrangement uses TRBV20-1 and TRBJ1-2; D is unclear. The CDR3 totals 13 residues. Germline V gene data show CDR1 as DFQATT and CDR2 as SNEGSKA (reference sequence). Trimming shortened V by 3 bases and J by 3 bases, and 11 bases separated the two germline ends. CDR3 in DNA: TGCAGTGCTAGGCCGTCGGTGGACTATGGCTACACCTTC. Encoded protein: CSARPSVDYGYTF.

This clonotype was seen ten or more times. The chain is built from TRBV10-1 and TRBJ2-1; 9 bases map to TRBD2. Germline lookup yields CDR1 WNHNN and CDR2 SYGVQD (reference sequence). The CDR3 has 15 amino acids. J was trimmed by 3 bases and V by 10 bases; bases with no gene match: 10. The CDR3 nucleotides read TGCGCCACAAGTCGCGGGGGGGCCGGCTACAATGAGCAGTTCTTC. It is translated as CATSRGGAGYNEQFF.